These 8 T cell receptor beta chains came from one sample sequenced in a study of blood T cell repertoires in COVID-19. Method: immunoSEQ multiplex PCR; TCRdb's copy keeps in-frame clones and lacks some. Among over 130,000 clones listed, roughly 85% were seen once. Material for sequencing was PBMCs or T cells enriched from blood (not recorded which). Every receptor here comes from a woman aged 50 to 60 who had recovered from COVID-19.

V is TRBV7-2 and J is TRBJ2-2; D possibly corresponds to TRBD1 (6 bases). The ends were cut back, 5 bases at V and 4 bases at J, with 14 bases in the middle. Germline lookup yields CDR1 SGHTA and CDR2 FQGNSA. This CDR3 has 15 residues. CDR3 protein: CASSIRGLATGELFF. The DNA of the CDR3 is TGTGCCAGCAGCATCAGGGGCTTAGCCACCGGGGAGCTGTTTTTT.

The CDR3 nucleotides are TGTGCCAGCAGTGAAGCAGGATTCTATGGCTACACCTTC. It is translated as CASSEAGFYGYTF. The rearrangement joins TRBV25-1 to TRBJ1-2; no definite D call. CDR1 and CDR2 (germline): MGHDK, SYGVNS. The ends were cut back, 2 bases at V and 4 bases at J, with 8 bases in the middle. This CDR3 comprises 13 residues.

J is TRBJ2-1 and V is TRBV5-1; 9 nucleotides agree with TRBD2. Germline loops: CDR1 SGHRS, CDR2 YFSETQ. The trim removed 6 bases at V and 2 bases at J, leaving 9 bases unmatched. CDR3 length equals 16 residues. The CDR3 nucleotides read TGCGCCAGCACCCTGGGGGGACTAGCAACCTACAATGAGCAGTTCTTC. Its protein product is CASTLGGLATYNEQFF.

This clone was counted a single time. The chain is built from TRBV10-3 and TRBJ2-3, with 7 bases aligning to TRBD2. Germline V gene data show CDR1 as ENHRY and CDR2 as SYGVKD. This CDR3 is 13 amino acids long. Germline trimming cut 8 bases from V and 2 bases from J; bases unmatched to any gene: 4. CDR3 region: CAIEGLTTDTQYF. The CDR3 DNA reads TGTGCCATCGAGGGACTAACCACAGATACGCAGTATTTT.

This sequence joins TRBV3-1 (or the pseudogene TRBV3-2) and TRBJ1-1; tentatively, D is TRBD1 (6 bases). From germline, CDR1 is LGHDT and CDR2 YNNKEL (reference sequence). The CDR3 contains 13 residues. V was shortened by 2 bases and J by 6 bases, with 10 bases between the two germline ends. For the CDR3, the DNA is TGTGCCAGCAGCCAACTCGACAGGCCTGAAGCTTTCTTT. Its protein is CASSQLDRPEAFF.

The CDR3: CASSPSIGDRANTEAFF. The CDR3 nucleotides are TGTGCCAGCAGCCCATCGATCGGGGACAGGGCGAACACTGAAGCTTTCTTT. V and J are TRBV7-8 and TRBJ1-1; TRBD1 matches at 9 bases. CDR3 length equals 17 residues. Per the germline V gene, CDR1 is SGHVS and CDR2 is FQNEAQ. V shed 5 bases, J shed 1 base, and the junction held 11 bases outside the gene matches.

The chain carries TRBV29-1 and TRBJ2-2, with D tentatively TRBD2 (5 bases). Per germline, CDR1 SQVTM and CDR2 ANQGSEA. Trimming cost V 2 bases and J 6 bases, with 10 bases left between them. This CDR3 is built from 13 residues. The CDR3 loop reads CSVEPRRPGELFF. For the CDR3, the DNA is TGCAGCGTTGAACCGAGGAGGCCCGGGGAGCTGTTTTTT.

This chain connects TRBV10-3 to TRBJ2-1, with D tentatively TRBD2 (6 bases). Trimming stripped 4 bases from V and 0 bases from J, with 22 bases between. The CDR3 covers 19 residues. Germline V CDR1 and CDR2: ENHRY, SYGVKD. For the CDR3, the DNA is TGTGCCATCAGTGTAGGAGGAGGGAATCAAGGGAGCTCCTACAATGAGCAGTTCTTC. Protein: CAISVGGGNQGSSYNEQFF.